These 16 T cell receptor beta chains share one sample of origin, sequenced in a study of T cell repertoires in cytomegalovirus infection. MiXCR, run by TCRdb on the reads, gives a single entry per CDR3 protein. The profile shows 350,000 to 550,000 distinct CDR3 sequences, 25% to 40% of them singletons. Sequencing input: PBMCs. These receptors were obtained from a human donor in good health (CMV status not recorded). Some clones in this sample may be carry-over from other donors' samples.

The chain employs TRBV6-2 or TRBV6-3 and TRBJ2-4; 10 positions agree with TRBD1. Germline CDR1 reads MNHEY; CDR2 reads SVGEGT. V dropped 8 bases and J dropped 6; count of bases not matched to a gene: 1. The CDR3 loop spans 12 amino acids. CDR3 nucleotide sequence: TGTGCCAGCGGGACAGGGGTAAACATTCAGTACTTC. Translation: CASGTGVNIQYF.

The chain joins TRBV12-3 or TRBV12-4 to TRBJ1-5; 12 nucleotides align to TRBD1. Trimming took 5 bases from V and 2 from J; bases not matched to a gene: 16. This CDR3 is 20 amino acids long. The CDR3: CASSTLGSLGQGAGNQPQHF. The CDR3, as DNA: TGTGCCAGCAGTACCTTAGGGTCATTGGGACAGGGGGCTGGCAATCAGCCCCAGCATTTT.

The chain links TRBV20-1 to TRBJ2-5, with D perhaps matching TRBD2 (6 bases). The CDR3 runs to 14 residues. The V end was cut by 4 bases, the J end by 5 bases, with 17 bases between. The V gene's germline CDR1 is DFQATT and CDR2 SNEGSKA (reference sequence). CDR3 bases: TGCAGTGCTACCCGGGACTCCTCCTCCGAGACCCAGTACTTC. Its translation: CSATRDSSSETQYF.

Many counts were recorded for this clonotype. CDR3 DNA sequence: TGTGCCAGCAGCAAAACAGTGCGGAGAGGAGGCACTGAAGCTTTCTTT. Encoded protein: CASSKTVRRGGTEAFF. J is TRBJ1-1 and V is TRBV7-9; D ambiguous. The CDR3 is 16 amino acids. The germline CDR1 and CDR2 sequences are SEHNR and FQNEAQ (reference sequence). V lost 5 bases and J 4 bases, leaving 20 bases between the germline ends.

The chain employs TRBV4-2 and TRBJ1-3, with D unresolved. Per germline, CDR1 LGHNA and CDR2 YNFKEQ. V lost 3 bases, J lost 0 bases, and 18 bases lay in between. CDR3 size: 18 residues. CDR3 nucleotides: TGTGCCAGCAGCCAGGCTATAACCAATATCCGCTCTGGAAACACCATATATTTT. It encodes CASSQAITNIRSGNTIYF.

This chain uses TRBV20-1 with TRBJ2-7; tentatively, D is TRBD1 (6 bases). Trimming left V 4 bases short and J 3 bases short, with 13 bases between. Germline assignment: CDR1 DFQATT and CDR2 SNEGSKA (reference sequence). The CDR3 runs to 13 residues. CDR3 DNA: TGCAGTGCTACCCCTACAGGGAACTACGAGCAGTACTTC. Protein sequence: CSATPTGNYEQYF.

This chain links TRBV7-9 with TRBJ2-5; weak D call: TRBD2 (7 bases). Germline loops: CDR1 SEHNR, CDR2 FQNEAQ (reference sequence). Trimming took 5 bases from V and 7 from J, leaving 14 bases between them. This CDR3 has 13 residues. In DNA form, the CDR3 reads TGTGCCAGCAGCCGAGGGGGGGCCGGGACCCAGTACTTC. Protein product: CASSRGGAGTQYF.

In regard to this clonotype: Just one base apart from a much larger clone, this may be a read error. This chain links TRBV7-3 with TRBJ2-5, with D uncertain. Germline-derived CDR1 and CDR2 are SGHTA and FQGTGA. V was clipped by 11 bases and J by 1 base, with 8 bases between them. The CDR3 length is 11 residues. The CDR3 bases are TGTGCCGGCGTAGCCCAAGAGACCCAGTACTTC. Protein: CAGVAQETQYF.

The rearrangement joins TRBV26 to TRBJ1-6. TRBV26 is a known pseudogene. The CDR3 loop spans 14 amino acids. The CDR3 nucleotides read TGTGCCAGCAGTTCATCCTGGGAGAATTCACCCATCCACTTT. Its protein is CASSSSWENSPIHF.

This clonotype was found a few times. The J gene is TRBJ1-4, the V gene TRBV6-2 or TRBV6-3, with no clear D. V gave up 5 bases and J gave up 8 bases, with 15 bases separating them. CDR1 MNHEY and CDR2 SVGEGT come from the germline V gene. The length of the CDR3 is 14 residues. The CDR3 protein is CASSTRGAREKLFF. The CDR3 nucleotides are TGTGCCAGCAGTACCCGTGGAGCCCGGGAAAAACTGTTTTTT.

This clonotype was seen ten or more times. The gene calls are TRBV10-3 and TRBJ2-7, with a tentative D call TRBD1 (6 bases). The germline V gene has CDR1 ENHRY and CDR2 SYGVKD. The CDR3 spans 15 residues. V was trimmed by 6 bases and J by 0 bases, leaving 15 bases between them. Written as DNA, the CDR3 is TGTGCCATCAGCCCCGGGACAATGAGCTCCTACGAGCAGTACTTC. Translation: CAISPGTMSSYEQYF.

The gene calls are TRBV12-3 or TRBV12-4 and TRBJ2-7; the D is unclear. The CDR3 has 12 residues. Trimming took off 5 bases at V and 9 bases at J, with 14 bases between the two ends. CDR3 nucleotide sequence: TGTGCCAGCAGTGGGCCCGCCAATGGGCAGTACTTC. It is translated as CASSGPANGQYF.

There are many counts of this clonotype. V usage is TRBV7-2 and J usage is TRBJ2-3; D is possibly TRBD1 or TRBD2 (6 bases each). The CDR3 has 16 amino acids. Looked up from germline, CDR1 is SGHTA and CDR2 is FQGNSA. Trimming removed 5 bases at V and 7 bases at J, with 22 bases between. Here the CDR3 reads CASSALGGGRFNTQYF. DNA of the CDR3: TGTGCCAGCAGCGCCCTGGGTGGGGGGCGTTTTAATACGCAGTATTTT. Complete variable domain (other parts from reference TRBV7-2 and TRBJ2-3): GAGVSQSPSNKVTEKGKDVELRCDPISGHTALYWYRQSLGQGLEFLIYFQGNSAPDKSGLPSDRFSAERTGGSVSTLTIQRTQQEDSAVYLCASSALGGGRFNTQYFGPGTRLTVL.

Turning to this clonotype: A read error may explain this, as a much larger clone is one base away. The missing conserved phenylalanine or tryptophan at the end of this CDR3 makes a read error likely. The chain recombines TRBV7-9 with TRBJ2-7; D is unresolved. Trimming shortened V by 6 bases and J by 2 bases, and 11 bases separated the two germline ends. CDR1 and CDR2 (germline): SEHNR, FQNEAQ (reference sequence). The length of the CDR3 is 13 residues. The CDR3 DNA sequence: TGTGCCAGCAGTTACCCCGGACCCTACGAGCAGTACTTA. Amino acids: CASSYPGPYEQYL.

The chain's CDR3 is CASSLRPGVSEQYF. The CDR3 region has the DNA TGCGCCAGCAGCTTGCGGCCAGGGGTCAGCGAGCAGTACTTC. This chain uses TRBV5-1 with TRBJ2-7; possibly TRBD1 for D (6 bases). The CDR3 sequence is 14 residues long. With 1 base removed from V and 6 bases from J, the gap between germline ends came to 14 bases. CDR1 and CDR2 from the germline V gene are SGHRS and YFSETQ. The variable domain in full, completed from reference TRBV5-1 and TRBJ2-7, reads KAGVTQTPRYLIKTRGQQVTLSCSPISGHRSVSWYQQTPGQGLQFLFEYFSETQRNKGNFPGRFSGRQFSNSRSEMNVSTLELGDSALYLCASSLRPGVSEQYFGPGTRLTVT.

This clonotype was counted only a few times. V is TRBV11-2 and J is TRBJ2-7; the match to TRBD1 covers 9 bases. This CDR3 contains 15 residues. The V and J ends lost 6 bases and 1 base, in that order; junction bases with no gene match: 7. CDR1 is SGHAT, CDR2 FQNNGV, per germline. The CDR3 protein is CASRQAGTGSYEQYF. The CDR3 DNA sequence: TGTGCCAGCAGGCAAGCCGGGACAGGGTCCTACGAGCAGTACTTC.